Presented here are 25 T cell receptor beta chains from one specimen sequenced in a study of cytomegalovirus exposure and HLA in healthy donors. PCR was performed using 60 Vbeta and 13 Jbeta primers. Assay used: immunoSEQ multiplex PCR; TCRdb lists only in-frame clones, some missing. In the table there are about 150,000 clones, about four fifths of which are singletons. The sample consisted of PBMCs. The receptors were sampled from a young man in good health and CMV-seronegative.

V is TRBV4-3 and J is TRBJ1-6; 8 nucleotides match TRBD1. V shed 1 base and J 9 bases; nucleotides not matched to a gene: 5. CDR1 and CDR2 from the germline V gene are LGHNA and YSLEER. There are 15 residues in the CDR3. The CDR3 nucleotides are TGCGCCAGCAGCCAAGTGACCAGGGGGCTTTCACCCCTCCACTTT. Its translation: CASSQVTRGLSPLHF.

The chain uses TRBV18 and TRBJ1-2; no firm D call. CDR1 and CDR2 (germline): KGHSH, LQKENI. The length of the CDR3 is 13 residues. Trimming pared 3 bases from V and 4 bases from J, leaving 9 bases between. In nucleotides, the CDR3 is TGTGCCAGCTCACCGGGAGTTCTCTATGGCTACACCTTC. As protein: CASSPGVLYGYTF.

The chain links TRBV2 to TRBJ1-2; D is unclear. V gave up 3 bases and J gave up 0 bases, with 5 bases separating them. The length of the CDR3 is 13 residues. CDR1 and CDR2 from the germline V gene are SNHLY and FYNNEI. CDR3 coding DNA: TGTGCCAGCAGTGACACAGCTAACTATGGCTACACCTTC. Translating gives CASSDTANYGYTF.

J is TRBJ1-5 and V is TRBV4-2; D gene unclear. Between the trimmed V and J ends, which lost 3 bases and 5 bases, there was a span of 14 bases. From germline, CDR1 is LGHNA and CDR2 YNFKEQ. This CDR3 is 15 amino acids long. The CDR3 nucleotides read TGTGCCAGCAGCCACACTACTCTGTCCGATCAGCCCCAGCATTTT. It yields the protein CASSHTTLSDQPQHF.

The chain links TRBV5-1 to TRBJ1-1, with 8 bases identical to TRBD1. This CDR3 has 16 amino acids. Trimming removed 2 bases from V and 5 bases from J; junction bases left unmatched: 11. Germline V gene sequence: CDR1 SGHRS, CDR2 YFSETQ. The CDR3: CASSFRDRGEGTEAFF. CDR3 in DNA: TGCGCCAGCAGCTTTAGAGACAGGGGAGAAGGAACTGAAGCTTTCTTT.

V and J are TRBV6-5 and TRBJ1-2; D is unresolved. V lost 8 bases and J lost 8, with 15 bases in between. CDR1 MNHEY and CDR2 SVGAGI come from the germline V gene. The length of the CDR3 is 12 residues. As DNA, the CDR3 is TGTGCCAGCCAAAAGCGACGGGGAGGCTACACCTTC. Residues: CASQKRRGGYTF.

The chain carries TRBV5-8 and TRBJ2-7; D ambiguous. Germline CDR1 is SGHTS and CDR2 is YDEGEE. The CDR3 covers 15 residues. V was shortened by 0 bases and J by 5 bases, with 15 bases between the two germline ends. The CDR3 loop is CASSLGTPWSHEQYF. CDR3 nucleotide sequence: TGTGCCAGCAGCTTGGGAACTCCCTGGTCCCACGAGCAGTACTTC. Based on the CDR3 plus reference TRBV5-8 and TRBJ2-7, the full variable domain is EAGVTQSPTHLIKTRGQQATLRCSPISGHTSVYWYQQALGLGLQFLLWYDEGEERNRGNFPPRFSGRQFPNYSSELNVNALELEDSALYLCASSLGTPWSHEQYFGPGTRLTVT.

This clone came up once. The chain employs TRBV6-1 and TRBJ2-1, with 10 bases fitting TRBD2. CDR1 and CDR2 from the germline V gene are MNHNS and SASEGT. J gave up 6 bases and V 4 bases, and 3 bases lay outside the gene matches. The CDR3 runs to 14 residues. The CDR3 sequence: CASSARTSGNEQFF. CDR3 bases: TGTGCCAGCAGTGCGCGGACTAGCGGCAATGAGCAGTTCTTC.

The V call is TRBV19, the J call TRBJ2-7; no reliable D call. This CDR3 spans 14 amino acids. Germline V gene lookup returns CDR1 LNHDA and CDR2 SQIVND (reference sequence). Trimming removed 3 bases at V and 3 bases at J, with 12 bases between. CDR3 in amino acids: CASSIQPGVYEQYF. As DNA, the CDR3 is TGTGCCAGTAGTATTCAGCCCGGAGTCTACGAGCAGTACTTC.

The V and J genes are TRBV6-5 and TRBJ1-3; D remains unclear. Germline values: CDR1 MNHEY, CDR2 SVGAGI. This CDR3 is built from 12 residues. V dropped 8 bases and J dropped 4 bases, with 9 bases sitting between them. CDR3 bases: TGTGCCAGCCAAGGGAGGGGAAACACCATATATTTT. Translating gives CASQGRGNTIYF.

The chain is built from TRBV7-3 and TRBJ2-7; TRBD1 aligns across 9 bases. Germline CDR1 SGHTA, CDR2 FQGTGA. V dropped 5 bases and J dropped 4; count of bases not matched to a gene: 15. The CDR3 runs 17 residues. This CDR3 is CASSRPPRDREPYEQYF. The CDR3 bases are TGTGCCAGCAGCCGTCCACCCCGGGACAGGGAACCATACGAGCAGTACTTC.

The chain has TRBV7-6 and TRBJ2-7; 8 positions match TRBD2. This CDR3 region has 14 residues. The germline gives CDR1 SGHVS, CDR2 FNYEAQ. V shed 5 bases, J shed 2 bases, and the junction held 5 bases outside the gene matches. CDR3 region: CASSHGGGTYEQYF. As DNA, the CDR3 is TGTGCCAGCAGCCATGGCGGGGGGACCTACGAGCAGTACTTC.

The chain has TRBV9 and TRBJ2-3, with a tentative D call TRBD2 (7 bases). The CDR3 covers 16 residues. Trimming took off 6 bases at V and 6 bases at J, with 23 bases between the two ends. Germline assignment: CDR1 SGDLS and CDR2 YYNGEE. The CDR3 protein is CASNLKGGGGSDTQYF. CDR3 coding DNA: TGTGCCAGCAACCTTAAGGGGGGGGGTGGCTCCGATACGCAGTATTTT.

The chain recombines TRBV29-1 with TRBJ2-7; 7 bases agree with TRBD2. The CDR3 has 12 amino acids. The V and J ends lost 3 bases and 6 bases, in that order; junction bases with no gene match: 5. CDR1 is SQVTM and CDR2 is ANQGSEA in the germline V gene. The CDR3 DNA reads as TGCAGCGTTGAGGGAGGGACTCGCGAGCAGTACTTC. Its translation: CSVEGGTREQYF.

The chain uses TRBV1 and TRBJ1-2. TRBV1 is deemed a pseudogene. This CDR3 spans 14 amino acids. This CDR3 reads CTSSRPYSADGYTF. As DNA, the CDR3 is TGCACCAGCAGCCGACCTTACTCAGCGGATGGCTACACCTTC.

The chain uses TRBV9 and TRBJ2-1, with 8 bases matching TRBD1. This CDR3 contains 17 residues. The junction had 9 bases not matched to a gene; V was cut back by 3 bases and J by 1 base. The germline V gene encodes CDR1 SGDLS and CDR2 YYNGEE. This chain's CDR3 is CASSESRTGYSYNEQFF. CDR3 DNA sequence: TGTGCCAGCAGCGAATCTAGGACAGGGTATTCCTACAATGAGCAGTTCTTC.

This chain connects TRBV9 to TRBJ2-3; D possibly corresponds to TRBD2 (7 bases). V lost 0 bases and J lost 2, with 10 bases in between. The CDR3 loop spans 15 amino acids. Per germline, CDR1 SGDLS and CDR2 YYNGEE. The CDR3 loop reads CASSVAGGPTDTQYF. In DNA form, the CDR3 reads TGTGCCAGCAGCGTAGCCGGGGGGCCCACAGATACGCAGTATTTT.

The CDR3 nucleotides are TGTGCCAGCAGCCCGTACGCGGGACAGGAACATGACGGCTACACCTTC. Translated: CASSPYAGQEHDGYTF. The chain carries TRBV13 and TRBJ1-2, with 8 bases identical to TRBD1. This CDR3 spans 16 amino acids. Germline trimming cut 5 bases from V and 8 bases from J; bases unmatched to any gene: 16. Germline V CDR1 and CDR2: PRHDT, FYEKMQ (reference sequence).

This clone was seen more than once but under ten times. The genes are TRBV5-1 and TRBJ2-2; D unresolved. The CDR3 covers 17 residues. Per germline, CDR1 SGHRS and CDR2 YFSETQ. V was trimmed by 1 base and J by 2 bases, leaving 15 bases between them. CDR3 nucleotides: TGCGCCAGCAGCTTGCATCGTCCAGGAAGAAACACCGGGGAGCTGTTTTTT. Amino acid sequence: CASSLHRPGRNTGELFF.

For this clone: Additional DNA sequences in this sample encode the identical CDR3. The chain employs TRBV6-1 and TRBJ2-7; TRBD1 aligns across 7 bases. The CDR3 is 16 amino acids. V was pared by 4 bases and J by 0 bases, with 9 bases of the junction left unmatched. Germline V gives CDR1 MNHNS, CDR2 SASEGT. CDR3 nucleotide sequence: TGTGCCAGCAGTGCAAAAGACAGGGCTCGCTCCTACGAGCAGTACGTC. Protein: CASSAKDRARSYEQYV.

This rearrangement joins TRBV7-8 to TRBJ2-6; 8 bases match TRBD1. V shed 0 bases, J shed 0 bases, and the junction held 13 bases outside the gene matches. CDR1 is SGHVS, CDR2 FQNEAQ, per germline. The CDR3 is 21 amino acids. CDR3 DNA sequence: TGTGCCAGCAGCTTAGCGAGGGCTCAGGGGGCGCAGAGCTCTGGGGCCAACGTCCTGACTTTC. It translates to CASSLARAQGAQSSGANVLTF. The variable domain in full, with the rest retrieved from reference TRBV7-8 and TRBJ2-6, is GAGVSQSPRYKVAKRGQDVALRCDPISGHVSLFWYQQALGQGPEFLTYFQNEAQLDKSGLPSDRFFAERPEGSVSTLKIQRTQQEDSAVYLCASSLARAQGAQSSGANVLTFGAGSRLTVL.

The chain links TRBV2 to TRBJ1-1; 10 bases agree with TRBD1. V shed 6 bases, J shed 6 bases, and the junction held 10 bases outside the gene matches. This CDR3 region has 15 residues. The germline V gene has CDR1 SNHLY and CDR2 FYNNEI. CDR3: CASRTLTGGIAEAFF. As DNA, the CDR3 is TGTGCCAGCAGGACCCTGACAGGGGGCATCGCTGAAGCTTTCTTT.

CDR3 residues: CASSLVSGGATGELFF. The CDR3 coding sequence is TGCGCCAGCAGCTTGGTTTCTGGGGGGGCAACCGGGGAGCTGTTTTTT. V usage is TRBV5-1 and J usage is TRBJ2-2, with a possible D match to TRBD2 (7 bases). V was trimmed by 0 bases and J by 5 bases, leaving 14 bases between them. This CDR3 contains 16 residues. The germline V gene encodes CDR1 SGHRS and CDR2 YFSETQ.

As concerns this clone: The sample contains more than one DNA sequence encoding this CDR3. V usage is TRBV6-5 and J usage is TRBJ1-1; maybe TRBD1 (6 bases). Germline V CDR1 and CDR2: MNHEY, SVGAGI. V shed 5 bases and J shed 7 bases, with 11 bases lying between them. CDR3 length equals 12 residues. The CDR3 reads CASSPTGSEAFF. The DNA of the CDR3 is TGTGCCAGCAGTCCCACAGGGAGTGAAGCTTTCTTT.

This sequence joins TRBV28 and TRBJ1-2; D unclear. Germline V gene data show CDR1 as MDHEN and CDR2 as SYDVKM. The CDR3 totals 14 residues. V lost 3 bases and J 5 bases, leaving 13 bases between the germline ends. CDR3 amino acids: CASSFSTLLYGYTF. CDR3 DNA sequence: TGTGCCAGCAGTTTTAGCACCTTGCTTTATGGCTACACCTTC.